This TCR beta chain originates from a study of T cell changes during pregnancy in multiple sclerosis. After removal of 8 bases from V and 7 bases from J, the junction contained 7 bases not matched to a gene. Per the germline V gene, CDR1 is MNHNS and CDR2 is SASEGT. The CDR3 totals 14 residues. Profiled with immunoSEQ multiplex PCR; TCRdb holds only in-frame clones, not every one. The data contain roughly 14,000 clones, around 86% of them singletons. The sample in question was CD8+ T cells from peripheral blood mononuclear cells, obtained in the first trimester of pregnancy. The TCR originated in a female donor with multiple sclerosis, enrolled in a pregnancy study. This rearrangement joins TRBV6-1 to TRBJ2-1, with 11 bases fitting TRBD1. CDR3 region: CASGGGQGGNEQFF. The CDR3 nucleotides are TGTGCCAGCGGAGGGGGACAGGGGGGTAATGAGCAGTTCTTC.